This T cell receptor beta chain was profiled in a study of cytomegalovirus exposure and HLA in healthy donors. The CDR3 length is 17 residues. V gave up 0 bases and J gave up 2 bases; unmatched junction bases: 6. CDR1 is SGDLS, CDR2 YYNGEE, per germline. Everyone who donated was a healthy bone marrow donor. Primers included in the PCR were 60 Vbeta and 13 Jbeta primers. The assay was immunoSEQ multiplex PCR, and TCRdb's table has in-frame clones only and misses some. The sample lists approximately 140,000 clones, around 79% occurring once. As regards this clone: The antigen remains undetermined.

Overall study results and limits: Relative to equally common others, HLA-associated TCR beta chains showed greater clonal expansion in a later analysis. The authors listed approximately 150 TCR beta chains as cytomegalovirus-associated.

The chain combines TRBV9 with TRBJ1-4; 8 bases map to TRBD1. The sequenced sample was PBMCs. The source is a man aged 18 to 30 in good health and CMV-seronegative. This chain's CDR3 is CASSVGASGGTNEKLFF. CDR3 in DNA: TGTGCCAGCAGCGTAGGGGCCTCAGGGGGCACTAATGAAAAACTGTTTTTT.